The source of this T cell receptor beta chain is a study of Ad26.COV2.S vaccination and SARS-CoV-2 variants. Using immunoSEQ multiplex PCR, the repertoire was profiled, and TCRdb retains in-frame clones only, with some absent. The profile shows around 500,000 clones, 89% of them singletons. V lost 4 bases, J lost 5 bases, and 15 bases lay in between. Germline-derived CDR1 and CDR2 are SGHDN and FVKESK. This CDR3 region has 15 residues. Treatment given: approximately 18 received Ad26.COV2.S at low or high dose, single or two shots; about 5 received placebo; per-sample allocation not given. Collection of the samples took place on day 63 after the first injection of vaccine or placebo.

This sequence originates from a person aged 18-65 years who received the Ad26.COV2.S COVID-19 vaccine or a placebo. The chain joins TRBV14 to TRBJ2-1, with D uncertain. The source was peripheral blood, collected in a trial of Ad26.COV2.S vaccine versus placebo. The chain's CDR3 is CASSPQVGPNNEQFF. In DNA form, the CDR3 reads TGTGCCAGCAGCCCCCAAGTTGGGCCGAACAATGAGCAGTTCTTC.